This T cell receptor beta chain derives from a study of T cell changes during pregnancy in multiple sclerosis. Generated by immunoSEQ multiplex PCR, the TCRdb table keeps only in-frame clones and is missing some. The data hold more than 75,000 clones, with about 93% observed a single time. This CDR3 spans 14 amino acids. The ends were cut back, 4 bases at V and 6 bases at J, with 10 bases in the middle. Germline V gene sequence: CDR1 MRHNA, CDR2 SNTAGT. The sample here was peripheral blood, taken in the first trimester of pregnancy. The chain has TRBV6-4 and TRBJ1-6; weak D call: TRBD1 (5 bases). This receptor was taken from a female donor with multiple sclerosis, enrolled in a pregnancy study. CDR3 coding DNA: TGTGCCAGCAGTGTCAGGGAGGGTAATTCACCCCTCCACTTT. It specifies CASSVREGNSPLHF.